This T cell receptor (beta chain) was captured in a study of molecular identifiers for immune sequencing clone quantification. Many counts were recorded for this clonotype. The V gene lost 0 bases and the J gene lost 5 bases, with 23 bases spanning the gap. CDR1 is MNHNY, CDR2 SVGAGI, per germline (reference sequence). The CDR3 is made up of 19 amino acids. CD8+CD4-CCR7+CD45RA+ cells were sorted as naive CD8 T cells. Using its own MiXCR run on the PCR reads, TCRdb lists one record per CDR3 protein. The data show about 300,000 distinct CDR3 sequences, about 22% seen once. The TCR originated in a human donor in good health. Some libraries in this study had Jurkat cell RNA spiked in. The chain is built from TRBV6-6 and TRBJ1-5, with a tentative D call TRBD1 (5 bases). The material sequenced was naive CD8+ T cells from blood, with Jurkat cell RNA spiked in. The subset is: FACS-sorted CD8+CD4-CCR7+CD45RA+ naive T cells. The CDR3: CASSYSSRVGRVRDQPQHF. In DNA, the CDR3 is TGTGCCAGCAGTTACTCCAGCAGGGTGGGGAGGGTGAGGGATCAGCCCCAGCATTTT.